A selection of T cell receptor beta chains follows, all from one sample in a study of T-cell memory formation after mild COVID-19. MiXCR, run by TCRdb on the 5' RACE reads, gives a single entry per CDR3 protein. The sample lists roughly 600,000 distinct CDR3 sequences; around 17% were seen once. What was sequenced was PBMCs or a T cell subset sorted from them (not recorded which). Source of these receptors: an adult woman who had mild COVID-19 (a few samples of this study predate the infection). Cell type and time point are not known. Each CDR3 is given with its conserved first and last residue. The D gene is left open where the match is weak. A clone size is listed for some rows: how often the clone was seen (once, few, many), or a class if it is expanded.

j_gene,d_gene,abundance,v_gene,CDR3nt,CDR3aa
TRBJ1-1,-,-,TRBV7-6,TGTGCCAGCAGCTTAAGTCGGTTTAGACAGTCTAACACTGAAGCTTTCTTT,CASSLSRFRQSNTEAFF
TRBJ1-1,-,once,TRBV4-1,TGCGCCAGCAGCCAAGAAAACTTGAACACTGAAGCTTTCTTT,CASSQENLNTEAFF
TRBJ1-3,-,-,TRBV29-1,TGCAGCGTTGAAGAGGGCACCTACTCTGGAAACACCATATATTTT,CSVEEGTYSGNTIYF
TRBJ2-1,TRBD2,-,TRBV5-1,TGCGCCAGCAGCCCTACCTCCGGGACTAGCGGGCCCTACAATGAGCAGTTCTTC,CASSPTSGTSGPYNEQFF
TRBJ1-2,TRBD1,-,TRBV5-8,TGTGCCAGCAGCGGCCGGACAGGGTTGGCATCTAACTATGGCTACACCTTC,CASSGRTGLASNYGYTF
TRBJ2-5,-,few,TRBV4-2,TGTGCCAGCAGCCAAGTTTGGGGTCAGGAGACCCAGTACTTC,CASSQVWGQETQYF
TRBJ1-2,-,few,TRBV4-2,TGTGCCAGCAGCCAAGGTGGCGGGGACGGCTACACCTTC,CASSQGGGDGYTF
TRBJ2-1,-,many,TRBV27,TGTGCCAGCAGTTTTTCGAGGGGCGATGAGCAGTTCTTC,CASSFSRGDEQFF
TRBJ2-1,-,once,TRBV5-1,TGCGCCAGCAGCGCAACTTACAATGAGCAGTTCTTC,CASSATYNEQFF
TRBJ2-7,-,few,TRBV7-9,TGTGCCAGCAGCTTGTACGATTACGAGCAGTACTTC,CASSLYDYEQYF
TRBJ2-7,TRBD1,-,TRBV27,TGTGCCAGCAGTCCCCCGGGCAGGGGGCTTTACGAGCAGTACTTC,CASSPPGRGLYEQYF
TRBJ1-2,TRBD1,-,TRBV12-3/TRBV12-4,TGTGCCAGCAGTCTCCGGACAGGGGGCCCCCTTAACTATGGCTACACCTTC,CASSLRTGGPLNYGYTF
TRBJ2-7,-,once,TRBV7-2,TGTGCCAGCAGCTTTAGGGACGGATACTACGAGCAGTACTTC,CASSFRDGYYEQYF
TRBJ2-7,TRBD1,many,TRBV11-1,TGTGCCAGCAAACGACAGGGTCCCTACGAGCAGTACTTC,CASKRQGPYEQYF
TRBJ2-1,-,few,TRBV7-9,TGTGCCAGCAGCTTAGAAGTAGATGAGCAGTTCTTC,CASSLEVDEQFF
TRBJ1-1,TRBD1,-,TRBV20-1,TGCAGTGCTAGAGAGGGGACAGGAGTGAACACTGAAGCTTTCTTT,CSAREGTGVNTEAFF
TRBJ2-1,-,many,TRBV7-2,TGTGCCAGCAGCTTTGATGGGCGGGTTGGAGCTGAGCAGTTCTTC,CASSFDGRVGAEQFF
TRBJ1-2,-,-,TRBV9,TGTGCCAGCAGCGGCCAGGGCTCAGGGGAGGCCTACTCCTATGGCTACACCTTC,CASSGQGSGEAYSYGYTF
TRBJ1-5,TRBD1,few,TRBV12-3/TRBV12-4,TGTGCCAGCAGTTCCTCCTCGACAGGGGGGAGCAATCAGCCCCAGCATTTT,CASSSSSTGGSNQPQHF